These 14 T cell receptor beta chains came from one sample sequenced in a study of T cell changes during pregnancy in multiple sclerosis. Measured with immunoSEQ multiplex PCR; TCRdb has only the in-frame clones, and not every one. The profile shows tens of thousands of clones, approximately 91% of them singletons. The sample in question was PBMCs, obtained in the first trimester of pregnancy. These receptors came from a female donor in good health, serving as a control in a pregnancy study. Some clones in this sample may be carry-over from other donors' samples.

The gene calls are TRBV27 and TRBJ2-5; TRBD1 matches 8 bases. The CDR3 is made up of 15 amino acids. V gave up 2 bases and J gave up 4 bases; unmatched junction bases: 6. In germline, CDR1 is MNHEY, CDR2 SMNVEV (reference sequence). This CDR3 reads CASSLNGRGRETQYF. CDR3 coding DNA: TGTGCCAGCAGTTTAAACGGCAGGGGGCGAGAGACCCAGTACTTC.

The chain carries TRBV5-4 and TRBJ1-2; a weak D match, TRBD1 (5 bases). This CDR3 contains 13 residues. The germline gives CDR1 SGHNT, CDR2 YYREEE (reference sequence). V lost 1 base and J 4 bases, leaving 8 bases between the germline ends. The CDR3 DNA follows: TGTGCCAGCAGCTTGACAGGTACCTATGGCTACACCTTC. Translating it yields CASSLTGTYGYTF. Combining the CDR3 with reference TRBV5-4 and TRBJ1-2 gives the whole variable domain ETGVTQSPTHLIKTRGQQVTLRCSSQSGHNTVSWYQQALGQGPQFIFQYYREEENGRGNFPPRFSGLQFPNYSSELNVNALELDDSALYLCASSLTGTYGYTFGSGTRLTVV.

The chain couples TRBV5-1 to TRBJ2-1; maybe TRBD2 (6 bases). Germline-derived CDR1 and CDR2 are SGHRS and YFSETQ. CDR3 length equals 15 residues. V shed 0 bases and J shed 9 bases, with 16 bases lying between them. CDR3 protein: CASSLAGDRGGEQFF. The DNA for the CDR3 is TGCGCCAGCAGCTTGGCGGGGGATCGAGGCGGTGAGCAGTTCTTC.

The chain has TRBV6-1 and TRBJ1-1; 7 positions match TRBD1. The CDR3 runs to 14 residues. From germline, CDR1 is MNHNS and CDR2 SASEGT. V was pared by 10 bases and J by 5 bases, with 13 bases of the junction left unmatched. Written as DNA, the CDR3 is TGTGCCACTACTCCCCAGGGGGGTAGGACTGAAGCTTTCTTT. As protein: CATTPQGGRTEAFF.

The gene calls are TRBV2 and TRBJ2-1, with 8 nucleotides matching TRBD2. The CDR3 sequence is 16 residues long. CDR1 SNHLY and CDR2 FYNNEI come from the germline V gene. The ends lost 6 bases at V and 4 bases at J; junction bases unmatched: 11. The CDR3 DNA reads TGTGCCAGCAGGGAGTCGGCGGGGGGCCCTTACAATGAGCAGTTCTTC. It codes for CASRESAGGPYNEQFF.

This clone was counted between two and nine times. This chain joins TRBV9 and TRBJ2-7, with 7 bases identical to TRBD1. Germline V gives CDR1 SGDLS, CDR2 YYNGEE. This CDR3 comprises 16 residues. Trimming removed 0 bases from V and 5 bases from J; junction bases left unmatched: 11. The CDR3 is CASSVAGTASVHEQYF. As DNA, the CDR3 is TGTGCCAGCAGCGTAGCAGGGACAGCTTCCGTCCACGAGCAGTACTTC. The full variable domain, completed using reference TRBV9 and TRBJ2-7, is DSGVTQTPKHLITATGQRVTLRCSPRSGDLSVYWYQQSLDQGLQFLIQYYNGEERAKGNILERFSAQQFPDLHSELNLSSLELGDSALYFCASSVAGTASVHEQYFGPGTRLTVT.

The chain links TRBV21-1 to TRBJ1-3; TRBD1 was called by the table and not checked on the DNA. TRBV21-1 is a recognized pseudogene. The CDR3 extends over 18 amino acids. CDR3 nucleotide sequence: TGTGCCAGCAGCAAAACGGGTACAGGGGTGGTTGCTGGAAACACCATATATTTT. As protein: CASSKTGTGVVAGNTIYF.

The chain carries TRBV28 and TRBJ1-2, with D perhaps TRBD1 (5 bases). The CDR3 spans 13 residues. Germline CDR1 MDHEN, CDR2 SYDVKM. Trimming removed 1 base at V and 7 bases at J, with 10 bases between. CDR3 loop: CASSLLQVGGYTF. The CDR3 DNA sequence: TGTGCCAGCAGTTTATTACAGGTCGGTGGCTACACCTTC.

The gene calls are TRBV6-1 and TRBJ1-4; D is undetermined. V lost 3 bases and J lost 5, with 4 bases in between. CDR3 length: 12 amino acids. CDR1 is MNHNS and CDR2 is SASEGT in the germline V gene. The CDR3 spells CASSDYNEKLFF. Written as DNA, the CDR3 is TGTGCCAGCAGTGACTACAATGAAAAACTGTTTTTT.

This clone has more than one count but fewer than ten. The V gene is TRBV19, the J gene TRBJ1-6; tentatively, D is TRBD1 (6 bases). Germline loops: CDR1 LNHDA, CDR2 SQIVND (reference sequence). With 6 bases removed from V and 11 bases from J, the gap between germline ends came to 14 bases. This CDR3 has 13 residues. The CDR3 nucleotides are TGTGCCAGTAGCCTAATCGGACAGACACCCCTCCACTTT. Translation: CASSLIGQTPLHF.

The chain has TRBV7-9 and TRBJ1-2, with D hard to call. CDR1 and CDR2 (germline): SEHNR, FQNEAQ (reference sequence). Deletions cut 3 bases from V and 7 bases from J, with 18 bases between. The CDR3 totals 15 residues. The CDR3 region has the DNA TGTGCCAGCAGCTTGCGGTCGGGAGGGATGGGTGGCTACACCTTC. This sequence encodes CASSLRSGGMGGYTF.

The V call is TRBV4-3, the J call TRBJ2-2, with unresolved D. This CDR3 is 14 amino acids long. V was clipped by 0 bases and J by 5 bases, with 7 bases between them. Germline V gene lookup returns CDR1 LGHNA and CDR2 YSLEER. CDR3 sequence reads: CASSQDLRTGELFF. As DNA, the CDR3 is TGCGCCAGCAGCCAAGATCTGAGGACCGGGGAGCTGTTTTTT.

The chain joins TRBV6-4 to TRBJ2-3; 8 nucleotides agree with TRBD2. The trim removed 4 bases at V and 0 bases at J, leaving 0 bases unmatched. This CDR3 has 14 residues. Looked up from germline, CDR1 is MRHNA and CDR2 is SNTAGT. CDR3 sequence: CASSASGSTDTQYF. The CDR3 bases are TGTGCCAGCAGTGCTAGCGGGAGCACAGATACGCAGTATTTT.

The chain is built from TRBV27 and TRBJ1-1, with a possible D match to TRBD1 (5 bases). Germline lookup yields CDR1 MNHEY and CDR2 SMNVEV (reference sequence). The ends were cut back, 5 bases at V and 3 bases at J, with 16 bases in the middle. The CDR3 is 15 amino acids. CDR3 in amino acids: CASSPAGFGDTEAFF. CDR3 sequence (DNA): TGTGCCAGCAGTCCTGCAGGGTTTGGAGACACTGAAGCTTTCTTT.